A selection of T cell receptor beta chains follows, all from one sample in a study of shared clonotypes between healthy human individuals. Clones were read by immunoSEQ multiplex PCR, and TCRdb kept only the in-frame ones, dropping some. The sample holds about 1.1 million clones, around three quarters seen once. The specimen sequenced was memory CD4+ T cells from PBMCs. The receptors derive from a man younger than 35 in good health. Some clones in this sample may be carry-over from other donors' samples. Both conserved end residues are part of each CDR3. Fields, in order: J gene, D gene, clone size, V gene, CDR3 DNA, CDR3 protein. The D gene is left open where the match is weak. Clone size appears in some rows only: once, few, many, or a class for an expanded clone.

j_gene: TRBJ1-5; d_gene: .; abundance: .; v_gene: TRBV9; CDR3nt: TGTGCCAGCAGCCTTGGAGGGGTCGAGAATCAGCCCCAGCATTTT; CDR3aa: CASSLGGVENQPQHF
j_gene: TRBJ2-7; d_gene: .; abundance: .; v_gene: TRBV5-4; CDR3nt: TGTGCCAGCAGCCAACCACAGGCGAGCTCCTACGAGCAGTACTTC; CDR3aa: CASSQPQASSYEQYF
j_gene: TRBJ2-2; d_gene: .; abundance: .; v_gene: TRBV4-3; CDR3nt: TGCGCCAGCAGCCAAGGGGTAGGGAACACCGGGGAGCTGTTTTTT; CDR3aa: CASSQGVGNTGELFF
j_gene: TRBJ1-3; d_gene: TRBD1; abundance: .; v_gene: TRBV2; CDR3nt: TGTGCCAGCAGGGAATGGACAGGGGTTCCTCGAAACACCATATATTTT; CDR3aa: CASREWTGVPRNTIYF
j_gene: TRBJ1-5; d_gene: .; abundance: once; v_gene: TRBV7-8; CDR3nt: TGTGCCAGCAGCTTAGTGGGTCAGGCGATCAATCAGCCCCAGCATTTT; CDR3aa: CASSLVGQAINQPQHF
j_gene: TRBJ2-4; d_gene: TRBD2; abundance: once; v_gene: TRBV5-4; CDR3nt: TGTGCCAGCAGCTTGGGCCAGGCGGGAGACATTCAGTACTTC; CDR3aa: CASSLGQAGDIQYF
j_gene: TRBJ2-1; d_gene: .; abundance: .; v_gene: TRBV5-1; CDR3nt: TGCGCCAGCACCGATCTTCCCTACAATGAGCAGTTCTTC; CDR3aa: CASTDLPYNEQFF
j_gene: TRBJ2-6; d_gene: .; abundance: .; v_gene: TRBV19; CDR3nt: TGTGCCACCGGGGACTGGAGAGAATCTGGGGCCAACGTCCTGACTTTC; CDR3aa: CATGDWRESGANVLTF
j_gene: TRBJ2-3; d_gene: TRBD2; abundance: .; v_gene: TRBV10-3; CDR3nt: TGTGCCATCAGTCCGGGACTAGGCACAGATACGCAGTATTTT; CDR3aa: CAISPGLGTDTQYF
j_gene: TRBJ2-5; d_gene: .; abundance: .; v_gene: TRBV18; CDR3nt: TGTGCCAGCTCACCAACGCCCCAAGAGACCCAGTACTTC; CDR3aa: CASSPTPQETQYF
j_gene: TRBJ2-7; d_gene: .; abundance: .; v_gene: TRBV2; CDR3nt: TGTGCCAGCAGGTCGACGAGATCCTACGAGCAGTACTTC; CDR3aa: CASRSTRSYEQYF
j_gene: TRBJ1-3; d_gene: .; abundance: .; v_gene: TRBV4-1; CDR3nt: TGCGCCAGCAGCCAAGTCTACAGCGGAAACACCATATATTTT; CDR3aa: CASSQVYSGNTIYF
j_gene: TRBJ2-1; d_gene: TRBD2; abundance: .; v_gene: TRBV28; CDR3nt: TGTGCCAGCTACCCCGGGCGAATAGCGGGCCCTTCCTACAATGAGCAGTTCTTC; CDR3aa: CASYPGRIAGPSYNEQFF
j_gene: TRBJ2-6; d_gene: .; abundance: once; v_gene: TRBV5-1; CDR3nt: TGCGCCAGCAGCTTAGTCACCGGTGGGGCCAACGTCCTGACTTTC; CDR3aa: CASSLVTGGANVLTF
j_gene: TRBJ1-5; d_gene: .; abundance: .; v_gene: TRBV27; CDR3nt: TGTGCCAGCAGTTTACGGGTGGGCGATCAGCCCCAGCATTTT; CDR3aa: CASSLRVGDQPQHF
j_gene: TRBJ2-2; d_gene: .; abundance: .; v_gene: TRBV7-2; CDR3nt: TGTGCCAGCAGCTTACAGGCGCTCGCGAACACCGGGGAGCTGTTTTTT; CDR3aa: CASSLQALANTGELFF
j_gene: TRBJ2-7; d_gene: .; abundance: few; v_gene: TRBV19; CDR3nt: TGTGCCAGTAGTATAGACAGGGGGGCCTACGAGCAGTACTTC; CDR3aa: CASSIDRGAYEQYF
j_gene: TRBJ1-1; d_gene: .; abundance: .; v_gene: TRBV27; CDR3nt: TGTGCCACCTACGGCCTCATGAACACTGAAGCTTTCTTT; CDR3aa: CATYGLMNTEAFF
j_gene: TRBJ2-6; d_gene: .; abundance: .; v_gene: TRBV11-2; CDR3nt: TGTGCCAGCAGCTTACTTTGGGCCTCGGGGGCCAACGTCCTGACTTTC; CDR3aa: CASSLLWASGANVLTF
j_gene: TRBJ2-3; d_gene: .; abundance: .; v_gene: TRBV5-1; CDR3nt: TGCGCCAGCAGCTTGGCTATGTCTAACACAGATACGCAGTATTTT; CDR3aa: CASSLAMSNTDTQYF
j_gene: TRBJ1-1; d_gene: .; abundance: once; v_gene: TRBV27; CDR3nt: TGTGCCAGCAGTCTGCTAGCCATGAACACTGAAGCTTTCTTT; CDR3aa: CASSLLAMNTEAFF
j_gene: TRBJ2-7; d_gene: .; abundance: .; v_gene: TRBV25-1; CDR3nt: TGTGCCACCCAAGACAGGTACTACGAGCAGTACTTC; CDR3aa: CATQDRYYEQYF
j_gene: TRBJ2-1; d_gene: TRBD2; abundance: .; v_gene: TRBV19; CDR3nt: TGTGCCAGTAGTGTCGGGACTAGCGGGAGTTATGAGCAGTTCTTC; CDR3aa: CASSVGTSGSYEQFF
j_gene: TRBJ2-3; d_gene: TRBD2; abundance: .; v_gene: TRBV28; CDR3nt: TGTGCCAGCACTCCTCTAGCGGGCCCTAGCACAGATACGCAGTATTTT; CDR3aa: CASTPLAGPSTDTQYF
j_gene: TRBJ2-7; d_gene: TRBD2; abundance: .; v_gene: TRBV28; CDR3nt: TGTGCCAGCAGTTCCCCAGCGGGAGGCGAGCAGTACTTC; CDR3aa: CASSSPAGGEQYF
j_gene: TRBJ2-1; d_gene: TRBD2; abundance: .; v_gene: TRBV7-8; CDR3nt: TGTGCCAGCAGCTCAATAGCGGGGAGCCTCTACAATGAGCAGTTCTTC; CDR3aa: CASSSIAGSLYNEQFF
j_gene: TRBJ1-1; d_gene: .; abundance: .; v_gene: TRBV19; CDR3nt: TGTGCCAGTACTAGACAGAGGAACACTGAAGCTTTCTTT; CDR3aa: CASTRQRNTEAFF
j_gene: TRBJ1-1; d_gene: TRBD1; abundance: few; v_gene: TRBV18; CDR3nt: TGTGCCAGCTCACCCCAGGGGGACAGGGAGAACACTGAAGCTTTCTTT; CDR3aa: CASSPQGDRENTEAFF
j_gene: TRBJ2-7; d_gene: .; abundance: once; v_gene: TRBV9; CDR3nt: TGTGCCAGCAGCGTATTGGGGGACACCTACGAGCAGTACTTC; CDR3aa: CASSVLGDTYEQYF
j_gene: TRBJ2-1; d_gene: .; abundance: .; v_gene: TRBV5-8; CDR3nt: TGCGCCAGCAGCTTGGCGGCTAACTCCTACAATGAGCAGTTCTTC; CDR3aa: CASSLAANSYNEQFF
j_gene: TRBJ2-7; d_gene: TRBD2; abundance: once; v_gene: TRBV5-1; CDR3nt: TGCGCCAGCAGCTTGGGTAATAGCGGGATCTTCTACGAGCAGTACTTC; CDR3aa: CASSLGNSGIFYEQYF
j_gene: TRBJ2-7; d_gene: .; abundance: .; v_gene: TRBV5-5; CDR3nt: TGTGCCAGCAGCTGGACGAGGCAGCAGTACTTC; CDR3aa: CASSWTRQQYF
j_gene: TRBJ1-2; d_gene: .; abundance: .; v_gene: TRBV4-3; CDR3nt: TGCGCCAGCAGCCAAGGCCAGGGCGATGGCTACACCTTC; CDR3aa: CASSQGQGDGYTF
j_gene: TRBJ1-3; d_gene: .; abundance: .; v_gene: TRBV9; CDR3nt: TGTGCCAGCAGCGTCCGTACAGGCTTCTCTGGAAACACCATATATTTT; CDR3aa: CASSVRTGFSGNTIYF
j_gene: TRBJ2-3; d_gene: .; abundance: .; v_gene: TRBV29-1; CDR3nt: TGCAGCGTTGCGGCCGCCCCGCAGTATTTT; CDR3aa: CSVAAAPQYF
j_gene: TRBJ1-1; d_gene: .; abundance: many; v_gene: TRBV28; CDR3nt: TGTGCCAGCATCCCTGGGGGGGTTCCTGAAGCTTTCTTT; CDR3aa: CASIPGGVPEAFF
j_gene: TRBJ1-4; d_gene: .; abundance: many; v_gene: TRBV28; CDR3nt: TGTGCCAGCGGAGGGGTGGGAGGTAATGAAAAACTGTTTTTT; CDR3aa: CASGGVGGNEKLFF
j_gene: TRBJ2-7; d_gene: .; abundance: .; v_gene: TRBV7-2; CDR3nt: TGTGCCAGCAGCTTAGAACGGAGCTACGAGCAGTACTTC; CDR3aa: CASSLERSYEQYF
j_gene: TRBJ2-2; d_gene: TRBD2; abundance: .; v_gene: TRBV4-2; CDR3nt: TGTGCCAGCAGCCGTCCCGGACTAGCGGGAGGGGTGAACACCGGGGAGCTGTTTTTT; CDR3aa: CASSRPGLAGGVNTGELFF
j_gene: TRBJ2-5; d_gene: .; abundance: .; v_gene: TRBV20-1; CDR3nt: TGCAGTGCTAGAATGGGGGTAACCCAGTACTTC; CDR3aa: CSARMGVTQYF
j_gene: TRBJ1-1; d_gene: .; abundance: .; v_gene: TRBV15; CDR3nt: TGTGCCACAAAACAGGGCACAGCCTACACTGAAGCTTTCTTT; CDR3aa: CATKQGTAYTEAFF
j_gene: TRBJ2-5; d_gene: .; abundance: .; v_gene: TRBV6-6; CDR3nt: TGTGCCAGCAGTCTCGGCCCTCAAGAGACCCAGTACTTC; CDR3aa: CASSLGPQETQYF
j_gene: TRBJ2-7; d_gene: TRBD2; abundance: .; v_gene: TRBV5-4; CDR3nt: TGTGCCAGCAGCTCACGGACTAGCGGGAGGGAAGGGTCCTACGAGCAGTACTTC; CDR3aa: CASSSRTSGREGSYEQYF
j_gene: TRBJ2-1; d_gene: TRBD2; abundance: .; v_gene: TRBV5-4; CDR3nt: TGTGCCAGCAGCTTAAGGAGCGGGAGAGCGGGCGATGAGCAGTTCTTC; CDR3aa: CASSLRSGRAGDEQFF
j_gene: TRBJ2-7; d_gene: TRBD2; abundance: .; v_gene: TRBV27; CDR3nt: TGTGCCAGCAGTTTAGCGGGGGATAGCTCCTACGAGCAGTACTTC; CDR3aa: CASSLAGDSSYEQYF
j_gene: TRBJ2-5; d_gene: TRBD2; abundance: .; v_gene: TRBV15; CDR3nt: TGTGCCACCAGCAGAGGGGGACTAGGAGAGACCCAGTACTTC; CDR3aa: CATSRGGLGETQYF
j_gene: TRBJ2-7; d_gene: .; abundance: .; v_gene: TRBV6-1; CDR3nt: TGTGCCAGCAGTGAATGGGGAGGCGAGCAGTACTTC; CDR3aa: CASSEWGGEQYF